Listed below are T cell receptor beta chains from one sample, sequenced in a study of cytomegalovirus exposure and HLA in healthy donors. Using immunoSEQ multiplex PCR, the repertoire was profiled, and TCRdb retains in-frame clones only, with some absent. The table has approximately 130,000 clones, roughly four fifths seen once. Sequencing used PBMCs. These receptors were obtained from a woman aged 18-29 years in good health and CMV-seronegative. CDR3s include the opening cysteine and the closing phenylalanine or tryptophan. A D gene is named only where the DNA matches it firmly. Expanded clones are given a class, and other clones once, few, many or no size at all.

clone_size	d_call	cdr3_length	v_call	j_call	cdr3_nt	cdr3_aa
NA	TRBD1	13	TRBV9	TRBJ2-3	TGTGCCGCAAGTAGGGGGCTGACAGATACGCAGTATTTT	CAASRGLTDTQYF
few	NA	15	TRBV18	TRBJ2-1	TGTGCCAGCTCACCCCTGACGGGGGGCCGCGATGAGCAGTTCTTC	CASSPLTGGRDEQFF
NA	TRBD2	13	TRBV14	TRBJ2-7	TGTGCCAGCAGCCAAGATCCGGGAGGGGAGCAGTACTTC	CASSQDPGGEQYF
NA	TRBD1	14	TRBV23-1	TRBJ1-1	TGCGCCAGCAGTCAGGGACAGGGTAAGACTGAAGCTTTCTTT	CASSQGQGKTEAFF
NA	TRBD1	16	TRBV5-1	TRBJ2-7	TGCGCCAGCAGCTTGCGGGGACAGGGGAATAGGTACGAGCAGTACTTC	CASSLRGQGNRYEQYF
NA	NA	13	TRBV10-1	TRBJ2-3	TGCGCCAGCAATCTAGCCGGCACAGATACGCAGTATTTT	CASNLAGTDTQYF
NA	NA	15	TRBV19	TRBJ2-7	TGTGCCAGTAGTTCCACCCCGCTGCGCGCCTACGAGCAGTACTTC	CASSSTPLRAYEQYF
NA	NA	14	TRBV19	TRBJ2-2	TGTGCCAGTAGTGGTGGAGGCACCTTGGGGGAGCTGTTTTTT	CASSGGGTLGELFF
NA	TRBD2	15	TRBV7-9	TRBJ2-2	TGTGCCAGCAGCTTCGGGGGGACCAACACCGGGGAGCTGTTTTTT	CASSFGGTNTGELFF
NA	TRBD1	14	TRBV19	TRBJ2-7	TGTGCCAGTAGTCCGCCCACAGGGGGCAACGAGCAGTACTTC	CASSPPTGGNEQYF
few	NA	14	TRBV4-3	TRBJ1-1	TGCGCCAGCAGCCAAGATACACGGGAGGGTTCGGCTTTCTTT	CASSQDTREGSAFF
NA	NA	14	TRBV7-2	TRBJ1-2	TGTGCCAGCAGCTTACACAGGGTAAAGGATGGCTACACCTTC	CASSLHRVKDGYTF
once	NA	12	TRBV5-1	TRBJ2-5	TGCGCCAGCAGCCCGATAGAAGAGACCCAGTACTTC	CASSPIEETQYF
NA	TRBD1	15	TRBV7-2	TRBJ2-7	TGTGCCAGCAGCCGACGACAGGGGGCGCGAAGCGAGCAGTACTTC	CASSRRQGARSEQYF
NA	TRBD2	14	TRBV5-4	TRBJ2-7	TGTGCCAGCAGCTACGCGGGGGGTTCCTACGAGCAGTACTTC	CASSYAGGSYEQYF
NA	TRBD1	16	TRBV6-6	TRBJ1-2	TGTGCCAGCAGTCCCCCCCCTGGGACAGGGAACTATGGCTACACCTTC	CASSPPPGTGNYGYTF
NA	TRBD1	13	TRBV28	TRBJ1-5	TGTGCCAGCAGGCAGGGGGTCAATCAGCCCCAGCATTTT	CASRQGVNQPQHF
once	NA	13	TRBV7-9	TRBJ2-1	TGTGCCAGCAGCCGCGAGATCTACAATGAGCAGTTCTTC	CASSREIYNEQFF
NA	NA	14	TRBV9	TRBJ1-2	TGTGCCAGCAGCGGGACAGATTCTAACTATGGCTACACCTTC	CASSGTDSNYGYTF
once	TRBD2	15	TRBV29-1	TRBJ2-1	TGCAGCGTTGCGACTAGCGGGAGCTCCTACAATGAGCAGTTCTTC	CSVATSGSSYNEQFF
NA	NA	17	TRBV9	TRBJ2-2	TGTGCCAGCAGCGCCTTGGGGACACCCACGAACACCGGGGAGCTGTTTTTT	CASSALGTPTNTGELFF
NA	TRBD2	15	TRBV6-4	TRBJ2-1	TGTGCCAGCAGTGACTCTAGCGGGGGGGCCAATGAGCAGTTCTTC	CASSDSSGGANEQFF
NA	NA	13	TRBV18	TRBJ1-5	TGTGCCACCTCTGCCCGGGGGGATCAGCCCCAGCATTTT	CATSARGDQPQHF
NA	NA	14	TRBV13	TRBJ2-7	TGTGCCAGCGGCCCGACCCCCCAGGGAAACGAGCAGTACTTC	CASGPTPQGNEQYF
NA	NA	15	TRBV14	TRBJ2-6	TGTGCCAGCAGCCAGGTAGGGGCCGGGGCCAACGTCCTGACTTTC	CASSQVGAGANVLTF
NA	NA	15	TRBV12-5	TRBJ1-1	TGTGCTAGTGGTTTGGGCGGGAGCCGTTCCACTGAAGCTTTCTTT	CASGLGGSRSTEAFF
NA	NA	14	TRBV7-2	TRBJ1-4	TGTGCCAGCAGCCCAGGGAACCCTAATGAAAAACTGTTTTTT	CASSPGNPNEKLFF
NA	TRBD1	14	TRBV7-9	TRBJ1-5	TGTTCCAGCAGCACCGACAGGGGTCGTCAGCCCCAGCATTTT	CSSSTDRGRQPQHF
NA	TRBD1	15	TRBV29-1	TRBJ1-1	TGCAGCGTGGACAGGGGAAGTCGTGGATATCAGGAAGCTTTCTTT	CSVDRGSRGYQEAFF
NA	NA	16	TRBV4-1	TRBJ1-2	TGCGCCAGCAGCCAATCGACAGGTTTGGATAACTATGGCTACACCTTC	CASSQSTGLDNYGYTF
NA	TRBD2	15	TRBV4-1	TRBJ2-1	TGCGCCAGCAGCCACCCCGGGACTATCTACAATGAGCAGTTCTTC	CASSHPGTIYNEQFF
few	TRBD1	13	TRBV27	TRBJ1-5	TGTGCCAGCAGTTTAAACAGGGGCCAGCCCCAGCATTTT	CASSLNRGQPQHF
NA	NA	15	TRBV7-3	TRBJ2-3	TGTGCCAGCAGTCAGGACAGACCTAGCACAGATACGCAGTATTTT	CASSQDRPSTDTQYF
NA	NA	15	TRBV7-9	TRBJ2-7	TGTGCCAGCAGCTTTCACGGGCTAGCGTCCTACGAGCAGTACTTC	CASSFHGLASYEQYF
NA	TRBD2	16	TRBV19	TRBJ2-1	TGTGCCAGTAGTATAATGGGAGGGCACTCCTACAATGAGCAGTTCTTC	CASSIMGGHSYNEQFF
NA	NA	14	TRBV5-1	TRBJ2-2	TGCGCCAGCAGCCGGGGGGCCGGCACCGGGGAGCTGTTTTTT	CASSRGAGTGELFF
few	NA	15	TRBV30	TRBJ2-7	TGTGCCTGGAGCTATCCGAGCAACCCACCCTACGAGCAGTACTTC	CAWSYPSNPPYEQYF
NA	NA	13	TRBV6-1	TRBJ2-1	TGTGCCAGCCAACAAGCGGAACCGGGTGAGCAGTTCTTC	CASQQAEPGEQFF
NA	NA	14	TRBV4-3	TRBJ2-7	TGCGCCAGCAGCCAAGGACAGCGCTCCTACGAGCAGTACTTC	CASSQGQRSYEQYF
few	NA	12	TRBV7-6	TRBJ1-2	TGTGCCAGCAGCCAAGCGGGGGGAAGCTACACCTTC	CASSQAGGSYTF
NA	TRBD1	14	TRBV7-8	TRBJ2-7	TGTGCCAGCAGCTCAGGACAGGGTGTATCTGGGCAGTACTTC	CASSSGQGVSGQYF
NA	TRBD1	16	TRBV18	TRBJ2-2	TGTGCCAGCTCACCAGCTACAGGGGTTCCGGCCGGGGAGCTGTTTTTT	CASSPATGVPAGELFF
NA	NA	13	TRBV6-4	TRBJ2-1	TGTGCCAGCAGTGAGGGGCCTGGCGATGAGCAGTTCTTC	CASSEGPGDEQFF
once	NA	14	TRBV7-8	TRBJ2-1	TGTGCCAGCAGCCGACTAGTGGAGCTGGGGGAGCAGTTCTTC	CASSRLVELGEQFF
NA	TRBD1	15	TRBV14	TRBJ2-7	TGTGCCAGCAGCCAAGCGGGACAGGGGGCCTACGAGCAGTACTTC	CASSQAGQGAYEQYF
NA	TRBD1	13	TRBV10-1	TRBJ1-2	TGCGCCAGCAGTCAAGACAGGGACTATGGCTACACCTTC	CASSQDRDYGYTF
NA	NA	14	TRBV14	TRBJ2-2	TGTGCCAGCAGCCAAAATCTCCCCTCCGGGGAGCTGTTTTTT	CASSQNLPSGELFF
NA	NA	13	TRBV6-5	TRBJ1-2	TGTGCCAGCAGTAGGGACACGAAGTATGGCTACACCTTC	CASSRDTKYGYTF
NA	NA	17	TRBV21-1	TRBJ1-2	TGTGCCAGCAGCAAAGCGCTCCCGGTTGGGCGGGCTGGTGGCTACACCTTC	CASSKALPVGRAGGYTF
NA	TRBD1	14	TRBV18	TRBJ2-7	TGTGCCAGCTCACCGACAGGGGGTGATTACGAGCAGTACTTC	CASSPTGGDYEQYF
NA	TRBD2	17	TRBV11-2	TRBJ2-7	TGTGCCAGCAGCTTATCCCCTAGCGGGAGCCGCGCCTACGAGCAGTACTTC	CASSLSPSGSRAYEQYF
NA	NA	18	TRBV19	TRBJ1-5	TGTGCCAGTAGTATATGGGTTGCAGGATACCTTAGCAATCAGCCCCAGCATTTT	CASSIWVAGYLSNQPQHF
NA	NA	17	TRBV30	TRBJ2-6	TGTGCCTGGAGTGAGGGGCTCAGTCCCTCTGGGGCCAACGTCCTGACTTTC	CAWSEGLSPSGANVLTF
NA	NA	14	TRBV10-3	TRBJ1-4	TGTGCCATCAGTGTGGGAGGGGTTAATGAAAAACTGTTTTTT	CAISVGGVNEKLFF
NA	NA	13	TRBV4-2	TRBJ2-7	TGTGCCAGCAGCGGACAGAGCTCCTACGAGCAGTACTTC	CASSGQSSYEQYF
NA	NA	16	TRBV19	TRBJ2-7	TGTGCCAGTAGTTGGGCAGGGAACACTAACTCCTACGAGCAGTACTTC	CASSWAGNTNSYEQYF
NA	NA	15	TRBV5-5	TRBJ1-6	TGTGCCAGCAGCTTTGAGCAGGGGCATAATTCACCCCTCCACTTT	CASSFEQGHNSPLHF
few	TRBD2	14	TRBV19	TRBJ2-1	TGTGCCAGTCTCACTAGCGGGAAGCTCAATGAGCAGTTCTTC	CASLTSGKLNEQFF
NA	NA	14	TRBV7-2	TRBJ2-3	TGTGCCAGCAGCTTAGTCCAGAGCACAGATACGCAGTATTTT	CASSLVQSTDTQYF